This entry describes one T cell receptor beta chain. The data originate from a study of monozygotic twins with inflammatory bowel disease. TCRdb reprocessed the 5' RACE reads and keeps a single row for each CDR3 protein, giving no DNA. This sample's table has approximately 150,000 distinct CDR3 sequences. This CDR3 comprises 17 residues. Germline assignment: CDR1 LGHNA and CDR2 YNFKEQ. The chain couples TRBV4-2 to TRBJ1-5. The TCR originated in a human donor with ulcerative colitis or Crohn's disease, or a healthy co-twin of an affected twin (not recorded which). The sequenced material came from blood. CDR3 sequence reads: CASSQDIGRDSNQPQHF.